This TCR beta chain was identified during a study of identical twins. Study results and caveats: Its conclusions, products of cross-sectional statistical analysis, did not come from following the same donors. High-abundance cord blood beta clonotypes had fewer insertions; memory repertoires showed none.

Looked up from germline, CDR1 is DFQATT and CDR2 is SNEGSKA (reference sequence). The CDR3 loop spans 13 amino acids. Points on this clonotype: The antigen is undetermined.

One entry per CDR3 protein results from TCRdb running MiXCR on the 5' RACE reads. The sample records around 230,000 distinct CDR3 sequences, less than 9.5% being singletons. Sequenced sample: memory (CD45RO+) T cells sorted from blood. The TCR sequence derives from a woman aged 18-29 years in good health. The chain is built from TRBV20-1 and TRBJ2-7; 13 bases fit TRBD2. Here the CDR3 DNA reads TGCAGCGGACTAGCGGGAGAGCCCTACGAGCAGTACTTC. Encoded protein: CSGLAGEPYEQYF.